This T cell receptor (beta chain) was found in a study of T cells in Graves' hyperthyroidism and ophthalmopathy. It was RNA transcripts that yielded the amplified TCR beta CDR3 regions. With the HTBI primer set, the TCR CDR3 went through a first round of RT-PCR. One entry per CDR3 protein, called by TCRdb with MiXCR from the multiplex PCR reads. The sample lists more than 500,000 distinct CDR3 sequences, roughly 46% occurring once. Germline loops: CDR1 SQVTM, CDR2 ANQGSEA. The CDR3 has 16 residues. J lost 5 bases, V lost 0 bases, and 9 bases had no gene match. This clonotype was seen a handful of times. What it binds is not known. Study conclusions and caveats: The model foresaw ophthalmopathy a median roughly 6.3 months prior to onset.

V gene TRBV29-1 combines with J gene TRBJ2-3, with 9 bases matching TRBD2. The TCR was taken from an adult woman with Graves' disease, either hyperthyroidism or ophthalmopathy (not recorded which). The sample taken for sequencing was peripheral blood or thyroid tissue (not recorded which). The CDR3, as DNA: TGCAGCGTTGAAGACGGCGCAGCGGGAGGTTTAGATACGCAGTATTTT. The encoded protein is CSVEDGAAGGLDTQYF.